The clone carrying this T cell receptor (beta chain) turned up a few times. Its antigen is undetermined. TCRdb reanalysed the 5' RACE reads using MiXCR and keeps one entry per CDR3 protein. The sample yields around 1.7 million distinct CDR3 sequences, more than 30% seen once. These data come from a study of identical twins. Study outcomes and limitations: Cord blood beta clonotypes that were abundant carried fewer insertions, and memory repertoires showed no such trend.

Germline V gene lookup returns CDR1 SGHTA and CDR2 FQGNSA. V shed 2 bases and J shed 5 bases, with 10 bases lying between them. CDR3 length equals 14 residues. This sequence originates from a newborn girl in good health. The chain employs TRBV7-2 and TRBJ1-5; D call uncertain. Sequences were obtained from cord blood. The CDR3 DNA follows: TGTGCCAGCAGCTTATGGCCTAGGGATCAGCCCCAGCATTTT. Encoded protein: CASSLWPRDQPQHF.